The clone carrying this T cell receptor beta chain was seen more than once but under ten times. Antigen specificity is unknown. CDR3 size: 14 residues. The V end lost 7 bases, the J end lost 2 bases, and 15 bases lay between the germline ends. In germline, CDR1 is LNHDA, CDR2 SQIVND (reference sequence). This entry belongs to a study of T cell responses to AZD1222 COVID-19 vaccine. The wider study: Recipients boosted at about 4 weeks or about 12 weeks are pooled. Findings and limits, study-wide: Baseline serology detected seropositivity in only six AZD1222 recipients. Targets within unmutated variant regions were reportedly found for nearly half of spike-specific TCRs. Females outnumbered males among donors, who were mostly white British; clonal diversity was possibly underestimated.

Assay: immunoSEQ multiplex PCR; the TCRdb copy retains only in-frame clones and omits some. The sample gives nearly 80,000 clones, 80% of which show up once; roughly a fifth is in the top ten. The chain uses TRBV19 and TRBJ2-7; TRBD2 might be the D (7 bases). The material sequenced was peripheral blood, taken on day 0 of AZD1222 vaccination. The receptor was isolated from an adult in good health. CDR3 coding DNA: TGTGCCAGTACCCACAGGGAGGGACCCTACGAGCAGTACTTC. Translation: CASTHREGPYEQYF.